The subject of this entry is one TCR beta chain. Here immunoSEQ multiplex PCR was the method, and the copy in TCRdb shows in-frame clones only, minus some. This sample has 85,000 to 100,000 clones, with under 90% found just once. Time point given: baseline, week 1 (first vaccination visit). Treatment reported: pre-vaccination baseline after standard-of-care therapy. Donors had new IDH1-mutant astrocytomas of WHO grade 3 or 4 (ATRX-lost). The sample comes from a study of a mutant IDH1 vaccine in newly diagnosed glioma. Study summary: Among treated patients, 62.5% were male and approximately 40% female, and mean age was around 40 years.

This TCR came from a woman aged 45-65 years with glioma. The sample in question was PBMCs, obtained from a glioma patient treated with radiotherapy, temozolomide or both.

CDR3 DNA sequence: TGCGCCAGATGGAGCGGGACAGGTCCTCCCAGCTCTGGGGCCAACGTCCTGACTTTC. The encoded protein is CARWSGTGPPSSGANVLTF. The chain couples TRBV5-1 to TRBJ2-6; D may be TRBD1 (8 bases). CDR1 SGHRS and CDR2 YFSETQ come from the germline V gene. V gave up 8 bases and J gave up 0 bases, with 24 bases separating them. The CDR3 consists of 19 residues. The full variable domain, in which reference TRBV5-1 and TRBJ2-6 provide the parts outside the CDR3, is KAGVTQTPRYLIKTRGQQVTLSCSPISGHRSVSWYQQTPGQGLQFLFEYFSETQRNKGNFPGRFSGRQFSNSRSEMNVSTLELGDSALYLCARWSGTGPPSSGANVLTFGAGSRLTVL.